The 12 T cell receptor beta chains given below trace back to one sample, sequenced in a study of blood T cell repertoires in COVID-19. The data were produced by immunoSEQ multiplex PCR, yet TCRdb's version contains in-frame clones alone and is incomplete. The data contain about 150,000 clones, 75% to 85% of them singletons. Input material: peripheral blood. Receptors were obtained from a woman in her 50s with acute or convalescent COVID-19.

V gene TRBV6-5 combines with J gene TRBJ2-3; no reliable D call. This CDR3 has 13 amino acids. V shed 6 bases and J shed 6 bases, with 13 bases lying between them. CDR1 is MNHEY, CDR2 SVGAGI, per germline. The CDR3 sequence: CASSPPNEDTQYF. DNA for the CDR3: TGTGCCAGCAGCCCCCCTAATGAGGATACGCAGTATTTT.

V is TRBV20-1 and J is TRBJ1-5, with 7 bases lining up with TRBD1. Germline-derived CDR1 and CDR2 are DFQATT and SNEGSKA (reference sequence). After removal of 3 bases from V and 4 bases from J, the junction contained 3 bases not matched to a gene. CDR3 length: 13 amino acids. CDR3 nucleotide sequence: TGCAGTGCTAGTAGGGACAGTAATCAGCCCCAGCATTTT. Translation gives CSASRDSNQPQHF.

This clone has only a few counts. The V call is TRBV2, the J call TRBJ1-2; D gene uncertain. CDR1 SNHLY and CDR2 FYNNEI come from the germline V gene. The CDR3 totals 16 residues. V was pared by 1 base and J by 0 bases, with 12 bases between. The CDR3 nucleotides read TGTGCCAGCAGTGAAGGGGCAGGTTCTACTAACTATGGCTACACCTTC. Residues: CASSEGAGSTNYGYTF.

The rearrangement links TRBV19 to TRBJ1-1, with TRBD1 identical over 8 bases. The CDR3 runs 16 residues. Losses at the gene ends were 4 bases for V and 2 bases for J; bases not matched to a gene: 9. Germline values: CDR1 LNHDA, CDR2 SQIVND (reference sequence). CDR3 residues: CASSKRTGSANTEAFF. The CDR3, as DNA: TGTGCCAGTAGTAAAAGGACAGGGAGCGCCAACACTGAAGCTTTCTTT. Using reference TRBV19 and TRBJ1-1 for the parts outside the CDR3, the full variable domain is DGGITQSPKYLFRKEGQNVTLSCEQNLNHDAMYWYRQDPGQGLRLIYYSQIVNDFQKGDIAEGYSVSREKKESFPLTVTSAQKNPTAFYLCASSKRTGSANTEAFFGQGTRLTVV.

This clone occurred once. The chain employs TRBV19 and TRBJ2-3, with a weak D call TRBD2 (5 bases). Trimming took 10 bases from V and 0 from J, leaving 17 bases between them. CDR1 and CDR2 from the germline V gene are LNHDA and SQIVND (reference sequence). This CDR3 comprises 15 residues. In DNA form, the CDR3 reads TGTGCCATCAGAAAATCGGGGAAAAGCACAGATACGCAGTATTTT. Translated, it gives CAIRKSGKSTDTQYF.

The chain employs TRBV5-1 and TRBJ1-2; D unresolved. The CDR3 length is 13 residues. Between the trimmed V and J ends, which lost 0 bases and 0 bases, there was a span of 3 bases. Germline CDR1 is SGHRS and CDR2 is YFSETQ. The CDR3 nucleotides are TGCGCCAGCAGCTTGGCGGCTAACTATGGCTACACCTTC. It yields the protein CASSLAANYGYTF.

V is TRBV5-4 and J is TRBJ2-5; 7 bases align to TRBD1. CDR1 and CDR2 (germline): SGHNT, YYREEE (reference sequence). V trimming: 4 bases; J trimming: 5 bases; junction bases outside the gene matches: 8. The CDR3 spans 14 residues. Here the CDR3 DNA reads TGTGCCAGCAGCAAACCGGGACAGTTGGAGACCCAGTACTTC. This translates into CASSKPGQLETQYF.

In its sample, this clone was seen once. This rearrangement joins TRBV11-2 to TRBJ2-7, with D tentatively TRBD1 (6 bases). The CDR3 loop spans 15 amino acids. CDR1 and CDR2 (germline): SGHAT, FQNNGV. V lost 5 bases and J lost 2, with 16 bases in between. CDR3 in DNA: TGTGCCAGCAGCAGGCCCAGGGGCGATACCTACGAGCAGTACTTC. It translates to CASSRPRGDTYEQYF.

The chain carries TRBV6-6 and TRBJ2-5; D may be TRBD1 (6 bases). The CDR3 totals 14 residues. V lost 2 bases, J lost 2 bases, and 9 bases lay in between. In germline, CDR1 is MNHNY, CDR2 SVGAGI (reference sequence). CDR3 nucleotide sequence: TGTGCCAGCAGTTACCTTAGGGGGCAAGAGACCCAGTACTTC. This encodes CASSYLRGQETQYF.

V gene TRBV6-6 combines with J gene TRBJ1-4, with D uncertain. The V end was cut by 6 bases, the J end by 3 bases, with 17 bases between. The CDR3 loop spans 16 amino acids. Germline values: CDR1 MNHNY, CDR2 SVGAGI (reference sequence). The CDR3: CASSGTLAAANEKLFF. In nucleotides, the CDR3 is TGTGCCAGCAGCGGTACTCTAGCGGCGGCTAATGAAAAACTGTTTTTT.

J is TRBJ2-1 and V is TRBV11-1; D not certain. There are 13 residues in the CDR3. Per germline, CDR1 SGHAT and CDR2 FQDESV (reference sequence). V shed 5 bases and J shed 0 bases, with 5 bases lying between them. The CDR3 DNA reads TGTGCCAGCAGCCCGAGCTCCTACAATGAGCAGTTCTTC. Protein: CASSPSSYNEQFF.

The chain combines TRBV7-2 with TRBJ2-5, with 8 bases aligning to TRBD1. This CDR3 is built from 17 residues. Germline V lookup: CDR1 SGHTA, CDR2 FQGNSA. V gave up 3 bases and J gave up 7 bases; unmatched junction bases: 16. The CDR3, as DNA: TGTGCCAGCAGCTTGCGGACAGGGAGGTTTCAGCGCGGGACCCAGTACTTC. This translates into CASSLRTGRFQRGTQYF.